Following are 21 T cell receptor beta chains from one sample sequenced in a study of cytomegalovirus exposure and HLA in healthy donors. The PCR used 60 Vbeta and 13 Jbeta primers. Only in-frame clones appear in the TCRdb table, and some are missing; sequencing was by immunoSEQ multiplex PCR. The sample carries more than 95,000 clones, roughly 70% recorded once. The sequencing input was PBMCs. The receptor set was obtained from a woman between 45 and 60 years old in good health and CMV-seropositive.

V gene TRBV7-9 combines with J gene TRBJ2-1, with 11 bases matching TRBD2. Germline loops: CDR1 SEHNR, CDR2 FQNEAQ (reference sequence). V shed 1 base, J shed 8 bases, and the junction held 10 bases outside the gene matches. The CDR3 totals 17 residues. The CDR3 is CASSLGILAGVRDEQFF. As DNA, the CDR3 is TGTGCCAGCAGCTTAGGGATACTAGCGGGAGTTCGCGATGAGCAGTTCTTC.

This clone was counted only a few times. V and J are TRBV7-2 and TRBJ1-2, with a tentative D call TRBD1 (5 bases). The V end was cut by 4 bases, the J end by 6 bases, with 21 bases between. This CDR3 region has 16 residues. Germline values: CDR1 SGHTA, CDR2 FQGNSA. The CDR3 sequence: CASSYRMGSRADGYTF. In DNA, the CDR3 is TGTGCCAGCAGCTATCGGATGGGTAGCAGGGCGGATGGCTACACCTTC.

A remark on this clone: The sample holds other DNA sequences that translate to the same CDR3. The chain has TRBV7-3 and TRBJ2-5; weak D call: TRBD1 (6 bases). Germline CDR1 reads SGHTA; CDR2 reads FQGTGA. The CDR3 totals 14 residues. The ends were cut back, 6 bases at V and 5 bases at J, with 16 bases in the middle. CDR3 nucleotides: TGTGCCAGCAGTCAGGGGCAGGGGCGGGAGACCCAGTACTTC. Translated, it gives CASSQGQGRETQYF. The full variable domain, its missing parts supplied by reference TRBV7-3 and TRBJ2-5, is GAGVSQTPSNKVTEKGKYVELRCDPISGHTALYWYRQSLGQGPEFLIYFQGTGAADDSGLPNDRFFAVRPEGSVSTLKIQRTERGDSAVYLCASSQGQGRETQYFGPGTRLLVL.

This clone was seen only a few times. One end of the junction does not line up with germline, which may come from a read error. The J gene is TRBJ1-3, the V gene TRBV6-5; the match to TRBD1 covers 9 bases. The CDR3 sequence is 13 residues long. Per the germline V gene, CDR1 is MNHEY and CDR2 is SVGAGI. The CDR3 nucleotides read TGTGCCAGCAGTGAGACAGGGGGAAGCACCATATATTTT. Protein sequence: CASSETGGSTIYF.

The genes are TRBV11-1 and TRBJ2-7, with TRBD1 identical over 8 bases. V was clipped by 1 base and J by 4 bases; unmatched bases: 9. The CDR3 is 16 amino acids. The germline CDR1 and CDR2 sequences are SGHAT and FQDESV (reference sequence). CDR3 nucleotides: TGTGCCAGCAGCTTAGTACTCCAGGGGGCATGGTACGAGCAGTACTTC. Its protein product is CASSLVLQGAWYEQYF. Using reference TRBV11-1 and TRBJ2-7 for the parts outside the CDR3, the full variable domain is EAEVAQSPRYKITEKSQAVAFWCDPISGHATLYWYRQILGQGPELLVQFQDESVVDDSQLPKDRFSAERLKGVDSTLKIQPAELGDSAMYLCASSLVLQGAWYEQYFGPGTRLTVT.

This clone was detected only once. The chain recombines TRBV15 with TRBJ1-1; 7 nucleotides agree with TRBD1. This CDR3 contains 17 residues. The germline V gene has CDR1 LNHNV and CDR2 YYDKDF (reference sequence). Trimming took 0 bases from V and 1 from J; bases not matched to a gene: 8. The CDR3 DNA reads TGTGCCACCAGCAGAGACCTTACCGGGACAGAGAACACTGAAGCTTTCTTT. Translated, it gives CATSRDLTGTENTEAFF.

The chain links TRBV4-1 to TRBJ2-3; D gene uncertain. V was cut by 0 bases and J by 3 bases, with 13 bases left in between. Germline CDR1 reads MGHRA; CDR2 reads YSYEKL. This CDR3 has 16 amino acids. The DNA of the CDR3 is TGCGCCAGCAGCCAAGACGGAACAGTACAGACAGATACGCAGTATTTT. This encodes CASSQDGTVQTDTQYF.

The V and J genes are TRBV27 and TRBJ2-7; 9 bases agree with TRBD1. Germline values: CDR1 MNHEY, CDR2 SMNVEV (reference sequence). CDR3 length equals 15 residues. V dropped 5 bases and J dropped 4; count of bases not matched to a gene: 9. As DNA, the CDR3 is TGTGCCAGCAGTCGTTACGGGACAGGGACTTACGAGCAGTACTTC. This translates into CASSRYGTGTYEQYF.

Here the CDR3 reads CASSPRQVNSYNEQFF. The CDR3 region has the DNA TGCGCCAGCAGCCCACGACAGGTTAACTCCTACAATGAGCAGTTCTTC. V and J are TRBV5-1 and TRBJ2-1; tentatively, D is TRBD1 (6 bases). Looked up from germline, CDR1 is SGHRS and CDR2 is YFSETQ. The V and J ends lost 4 bases and 0 bases respectively, with 14 bases between them. This CDR3 spans 16 amino acids.

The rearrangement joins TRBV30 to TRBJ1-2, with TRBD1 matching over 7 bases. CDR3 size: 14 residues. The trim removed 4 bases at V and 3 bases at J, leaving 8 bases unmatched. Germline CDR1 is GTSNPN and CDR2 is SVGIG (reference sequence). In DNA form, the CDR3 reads TGTGCCTGGACCTCGGGGGACAGCGACTATGGCTACACCTTC. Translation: CAWTSGDSDYGYTF.

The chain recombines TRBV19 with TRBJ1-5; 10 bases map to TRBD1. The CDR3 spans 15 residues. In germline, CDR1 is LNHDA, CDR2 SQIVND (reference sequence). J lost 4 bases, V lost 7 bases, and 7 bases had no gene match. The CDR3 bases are TGTGCCAGTACCGTTCCGGGACAGGGGAATCAGCCCCAGCATTTT. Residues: CASTVPGQGNQPQHF.

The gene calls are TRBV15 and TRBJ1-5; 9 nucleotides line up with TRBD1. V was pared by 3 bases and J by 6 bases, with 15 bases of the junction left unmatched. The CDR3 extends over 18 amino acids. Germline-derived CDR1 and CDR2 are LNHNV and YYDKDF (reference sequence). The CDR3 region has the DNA TGTGCCACCAGCAGTGGAGGGGTCGGGACAGGGAGGGGTCAGCCCCAGCATTTT. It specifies CATSSGGVGTGRGQPQHF. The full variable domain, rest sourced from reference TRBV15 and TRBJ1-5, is DAMVIQNPRYQVTQFGKPVTLSCSQTLNHNVMYWYQQKSSQAPKLLFHYYDKDFNNEADTPDNFQSRRPNTSFCFLDIRSPGLGDTAMYLCATSSGGVGTGRGQPQHFGDGTRLSIL.

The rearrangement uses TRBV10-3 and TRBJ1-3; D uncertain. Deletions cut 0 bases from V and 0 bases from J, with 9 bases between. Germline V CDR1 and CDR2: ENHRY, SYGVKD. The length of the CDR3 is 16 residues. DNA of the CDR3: TGTGCCATCAGTGAGTCGCCGGGGAGCTCTGGAAACACCATATATTTT. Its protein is CAISESPGSSGNTIYF.

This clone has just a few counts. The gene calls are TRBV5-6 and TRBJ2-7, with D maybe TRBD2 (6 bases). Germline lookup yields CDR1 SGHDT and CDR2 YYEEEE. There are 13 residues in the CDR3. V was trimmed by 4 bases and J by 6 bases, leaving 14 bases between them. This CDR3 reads CASSPPAGREQYF. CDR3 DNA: TGTGCCAGCAGCCCGCCGGCGGGGCGCGAGCAGTACTTC.

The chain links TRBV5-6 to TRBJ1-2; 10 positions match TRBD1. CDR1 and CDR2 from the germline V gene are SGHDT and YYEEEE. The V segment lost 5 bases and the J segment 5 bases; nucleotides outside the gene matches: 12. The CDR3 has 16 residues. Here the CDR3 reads CASSKSGTGEGYGYTF. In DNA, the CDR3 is TGTGCCAGCAGTAAATCCGGGACAGGGGAGGGGTATGGCTACACCTTC.

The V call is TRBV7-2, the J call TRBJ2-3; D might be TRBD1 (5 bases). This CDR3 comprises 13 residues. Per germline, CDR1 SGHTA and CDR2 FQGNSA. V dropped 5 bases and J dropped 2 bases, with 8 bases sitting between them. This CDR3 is CASSDRDTDTQYF. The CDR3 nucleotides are TGTGCCAGCAGCGACAGAGACACAGATACGCAGTATTTT.

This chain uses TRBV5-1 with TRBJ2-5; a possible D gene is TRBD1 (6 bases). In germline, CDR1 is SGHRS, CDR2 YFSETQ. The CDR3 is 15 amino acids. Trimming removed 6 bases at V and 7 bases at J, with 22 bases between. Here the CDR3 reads CASTLGQQGSATQYF. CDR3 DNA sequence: TGCGCCAGCACGTTGGGCCAACAGGGATCAGCGACCCAGTACTTC.

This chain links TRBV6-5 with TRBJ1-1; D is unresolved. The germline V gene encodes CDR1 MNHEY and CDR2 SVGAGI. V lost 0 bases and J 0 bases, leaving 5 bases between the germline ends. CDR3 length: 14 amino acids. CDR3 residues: CASSYSRVNTEAFF. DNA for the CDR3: TGTGCCAGCAGTTACTCACGGGTGAACACTGAAGCTTTCTTT.

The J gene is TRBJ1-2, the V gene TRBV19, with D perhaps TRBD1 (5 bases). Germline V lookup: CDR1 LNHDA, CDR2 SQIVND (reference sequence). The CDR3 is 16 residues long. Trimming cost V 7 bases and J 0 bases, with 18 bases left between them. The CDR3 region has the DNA TGTGCCAGTACTCGAACAGGCGCGATTTCTAACTATGGCTACACCTTC. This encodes CASTRTGAISNYGYTF.

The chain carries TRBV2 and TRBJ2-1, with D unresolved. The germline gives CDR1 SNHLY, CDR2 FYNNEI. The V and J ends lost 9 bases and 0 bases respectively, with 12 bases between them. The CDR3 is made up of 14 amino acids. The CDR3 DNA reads TGTGCCAGTAGAAATGACACCTCCTACAATGAGCAGTTCTTC. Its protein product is CASRNDTSYNEQFF.

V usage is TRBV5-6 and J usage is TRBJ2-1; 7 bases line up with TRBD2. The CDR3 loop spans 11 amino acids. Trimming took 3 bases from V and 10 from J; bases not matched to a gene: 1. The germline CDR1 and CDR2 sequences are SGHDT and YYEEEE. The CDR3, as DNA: TGTGCCAGCAGCTGGGAGGGAGAGCAGTTCTTC. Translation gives CASSWEGEQFF.